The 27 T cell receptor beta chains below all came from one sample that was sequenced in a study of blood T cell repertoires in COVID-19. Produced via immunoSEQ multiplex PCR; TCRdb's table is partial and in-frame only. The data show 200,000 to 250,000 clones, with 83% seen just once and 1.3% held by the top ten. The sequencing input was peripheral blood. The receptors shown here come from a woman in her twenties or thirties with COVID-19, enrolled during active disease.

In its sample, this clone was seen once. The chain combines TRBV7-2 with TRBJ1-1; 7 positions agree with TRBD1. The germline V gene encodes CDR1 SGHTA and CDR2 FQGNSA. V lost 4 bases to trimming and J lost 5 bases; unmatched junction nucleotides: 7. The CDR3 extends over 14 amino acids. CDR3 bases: TGTGCCAGCAGCTCGACAGGGTTCAGGACTGAAGCTTTCTTT. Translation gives CASSSTGFRTEAFF.

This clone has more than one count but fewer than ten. The CDR3 DNA reads as TGTGCCAGTAGTCCCGGGACTAACTATGGCTACACCTTC. Amino acids: CASSPGTNYGYTF. The chain links TRBV19 to TRBJ1-2; D is unclear. V was cut by 5 bases and J by 0 bases, with 7 bases left in between. CDR1 and CDR2 (germline): LNHDA, SQIVND (reference sequence). The CDR3 consists of 13 residues.

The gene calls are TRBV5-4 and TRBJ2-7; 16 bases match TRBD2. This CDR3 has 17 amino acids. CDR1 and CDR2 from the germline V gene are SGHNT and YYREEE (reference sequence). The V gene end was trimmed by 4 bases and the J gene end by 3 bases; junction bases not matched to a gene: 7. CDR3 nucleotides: TGTGCCAGCAGCCCCGGGACTAGCGGGGGGGTGGTCTACGAGCAGTACTTC. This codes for CASSPGTSGGVVYEQYF.

The DNA for the CDR3 is TGCGCCAGCAGCCAAGAATCATCGAGCGGGGGCAACACAGATACGCAGTATTTT. Protein product: CASSQESSSGGNTDTQYF. The J gene is TRBJ2-3, the V gene TRBV4-3, with 8 bases lining up with TRBD2. The germline CDR1 and CDR2 sequences are LGHNA and YSLEER. This CDR3 region has 18 residues. V gave up 0 bases and J gave up 2 bases; unmatched junction bases: 10.

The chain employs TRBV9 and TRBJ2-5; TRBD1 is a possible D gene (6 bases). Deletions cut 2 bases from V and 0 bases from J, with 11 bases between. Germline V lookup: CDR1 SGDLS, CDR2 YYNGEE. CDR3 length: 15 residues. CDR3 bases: TGTGCCAGCAGCGTGGGGGCGGCGGACCAAGAGACCCAGTACTTC. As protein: CASSVGAADQETQYF. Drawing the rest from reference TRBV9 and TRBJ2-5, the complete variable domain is DSGVTQTPKHLITATGQRVTLRCSPRSGDLSVYWYQQSLDQGLQFLIQYYNGEERAKGNILERFSAQQFPDLHSELNLSSLELGDSALYFCASSVGAADQETQYFGPGTRLLVL.

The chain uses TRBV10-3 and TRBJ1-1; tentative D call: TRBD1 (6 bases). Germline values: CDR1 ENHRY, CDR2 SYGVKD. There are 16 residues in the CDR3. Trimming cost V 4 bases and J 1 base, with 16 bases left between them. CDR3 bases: TGTGCCATCAGTGGAGCAGGGGTATTTCGGAACACTGAAGCTTTCTTT. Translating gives CAISGAGVFRNTEAFF.

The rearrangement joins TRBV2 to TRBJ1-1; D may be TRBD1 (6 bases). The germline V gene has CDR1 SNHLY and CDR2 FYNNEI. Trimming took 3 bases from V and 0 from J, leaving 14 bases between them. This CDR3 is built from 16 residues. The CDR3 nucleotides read TGTGCCAGCAGTGAGGACAGCGCCCGATTGAACACTGAAGCTTTCTTT. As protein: CASSEDSARLNTEAFF.

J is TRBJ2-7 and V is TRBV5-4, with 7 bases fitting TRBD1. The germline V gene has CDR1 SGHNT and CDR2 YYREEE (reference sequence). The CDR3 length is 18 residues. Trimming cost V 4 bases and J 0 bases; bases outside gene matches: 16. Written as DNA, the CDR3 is TGTGCCAGCAGCCCGACGACAGGGTACCAGGATATCTCCTACGAGCAGTACTTC. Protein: CASSPTTGYQDISYEQYF.

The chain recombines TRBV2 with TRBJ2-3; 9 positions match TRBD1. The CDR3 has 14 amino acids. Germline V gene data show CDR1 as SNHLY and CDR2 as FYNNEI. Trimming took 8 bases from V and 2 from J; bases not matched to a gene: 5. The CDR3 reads CASGWTGATDTQYF. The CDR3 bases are TGTGCCAGCGGCTGGACAGGGGCCACAGATACGCAGTATTTT.

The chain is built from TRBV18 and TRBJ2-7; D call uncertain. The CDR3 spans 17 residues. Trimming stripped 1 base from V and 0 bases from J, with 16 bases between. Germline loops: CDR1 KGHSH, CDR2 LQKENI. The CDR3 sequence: CASSPLPAQIRSYEQYF. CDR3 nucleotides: TGTGCCAGCTCACCACTTCCAGCGCAGATCCGCTCCTACGAGCAGTACTTC. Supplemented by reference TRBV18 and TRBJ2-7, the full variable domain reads NAGVMQNPRHLVRRRGQEARLRCSPMKGHSHVYWYRQLPEEGLKFMVYLQKENIIDESGMPKERFSAEFPKEGPSILRIQQVVRGDSAAYFCASSPLPAQIRSYEQYFGPGTRLTVT.

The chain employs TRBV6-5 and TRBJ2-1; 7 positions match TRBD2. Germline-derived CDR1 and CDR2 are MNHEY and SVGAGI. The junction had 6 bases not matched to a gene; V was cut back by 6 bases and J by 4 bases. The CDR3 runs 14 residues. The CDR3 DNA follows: TGTGCCAGCAGCAAACTAGCGTCGTACAATGAGCAGTTCTTC. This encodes CASSKLASYNEQFF.

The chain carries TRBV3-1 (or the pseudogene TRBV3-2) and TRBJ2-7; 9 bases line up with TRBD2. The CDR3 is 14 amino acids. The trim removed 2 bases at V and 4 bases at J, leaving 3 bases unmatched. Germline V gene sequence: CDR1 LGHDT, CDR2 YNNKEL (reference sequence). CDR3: CASSQLAGGYEQYF. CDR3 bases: TGTGCCAGCAGCCAACTCGCGGGAGGGTACGAGCAGTACTTC.

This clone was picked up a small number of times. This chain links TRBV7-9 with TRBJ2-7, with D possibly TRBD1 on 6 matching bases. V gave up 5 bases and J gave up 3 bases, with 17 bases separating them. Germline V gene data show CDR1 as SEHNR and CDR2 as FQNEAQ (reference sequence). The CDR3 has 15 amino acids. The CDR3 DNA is TGTGCCAGCAGCCCCGCTGGACAGACATACTACGAGCAGTACTTC. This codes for CASSPAGQTYYEQYF.

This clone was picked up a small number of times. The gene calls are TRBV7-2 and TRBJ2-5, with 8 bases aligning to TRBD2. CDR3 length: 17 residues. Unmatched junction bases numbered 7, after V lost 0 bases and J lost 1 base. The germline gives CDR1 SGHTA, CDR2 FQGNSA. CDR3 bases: TGTGCCAGCAGCTTAGCACCCGGGACTAGAATCCAAGAGACCCAGTACTTC. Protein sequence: CASSLAPGTRIQETQYF.

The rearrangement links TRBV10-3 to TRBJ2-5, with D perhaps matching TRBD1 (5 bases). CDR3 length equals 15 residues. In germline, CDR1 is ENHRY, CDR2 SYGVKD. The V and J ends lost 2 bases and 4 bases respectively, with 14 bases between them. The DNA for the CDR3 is TGTGCCATCAGTGAGCCTGGGGCTCCGGGAGAGACCCAGTACTTC. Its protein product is CAISEPGAPGETQYF.

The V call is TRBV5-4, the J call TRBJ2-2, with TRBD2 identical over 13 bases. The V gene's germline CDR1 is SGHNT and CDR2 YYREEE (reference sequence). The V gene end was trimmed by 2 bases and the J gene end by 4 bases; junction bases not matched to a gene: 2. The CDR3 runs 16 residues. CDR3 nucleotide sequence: TGTGCCAGCAGCTTCGGACTAGCGGGAGTCACCGGGGAGCTGTTTTTT. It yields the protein CASSFGLAGVTGELFF.

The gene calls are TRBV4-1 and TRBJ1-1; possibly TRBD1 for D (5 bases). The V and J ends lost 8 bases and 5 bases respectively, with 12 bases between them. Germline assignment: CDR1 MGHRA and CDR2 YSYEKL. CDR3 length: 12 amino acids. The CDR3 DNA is TGCGCCAGCTGGGGGGACGGGACTGAAGCTTTCTTT. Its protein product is CASWGDGTEAFF.

CDR3 nucleotides: TGTGCCAGCAGCCAAAACACACGCTATGGCTACACCTTC. It encodes CASSQNTRYGYTF. This chain uses TRBV7-2 with TRBJ1-2; D gene ambiguous. In germline, CDR1 is SGHTA, CDR2 FQGNSA. The CDR3 is 13 amino acids. V was cut by 5 bases and J by 4 bases, with 11 bases left in between.

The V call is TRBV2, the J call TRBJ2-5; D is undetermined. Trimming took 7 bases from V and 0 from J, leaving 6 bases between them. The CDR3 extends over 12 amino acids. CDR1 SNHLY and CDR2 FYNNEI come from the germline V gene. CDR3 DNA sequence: TGTGCCAGCAATGCGGACCAAGAGACCCAGTACTTC. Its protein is CASNADQETQYF.

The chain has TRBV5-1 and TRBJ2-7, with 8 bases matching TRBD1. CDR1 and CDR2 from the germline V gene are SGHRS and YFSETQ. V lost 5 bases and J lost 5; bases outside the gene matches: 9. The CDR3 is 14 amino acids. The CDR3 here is CASSPPDRGNEQYF. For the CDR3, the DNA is TGCGCCAGCAGTCCCCCCGACAGGGGAAACGAGCAGTACTTC.

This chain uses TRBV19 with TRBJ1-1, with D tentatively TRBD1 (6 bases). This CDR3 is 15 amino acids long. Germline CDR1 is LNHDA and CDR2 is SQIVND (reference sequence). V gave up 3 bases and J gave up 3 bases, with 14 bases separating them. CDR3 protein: CASSISRQAHTEAFF. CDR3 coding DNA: TGTGCCAGTAGTATTTCCCGACAGGCGCACACTGAAGCTTTCTTT.

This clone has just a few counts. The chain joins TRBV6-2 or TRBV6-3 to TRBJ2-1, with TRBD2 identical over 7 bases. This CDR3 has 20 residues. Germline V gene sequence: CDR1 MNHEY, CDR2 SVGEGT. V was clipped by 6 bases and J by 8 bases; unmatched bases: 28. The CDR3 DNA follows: TGTGCCAGCAGCCCGCCTACGACTCTCTTACCGGGAGGATCCTCGCATGAGCAGTTCTTC. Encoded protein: CASSPPTTLLPGGSSHEQFF.

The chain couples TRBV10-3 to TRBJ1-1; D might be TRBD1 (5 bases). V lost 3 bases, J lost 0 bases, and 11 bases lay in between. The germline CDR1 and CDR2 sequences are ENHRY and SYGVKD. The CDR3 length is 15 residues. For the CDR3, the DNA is TGTGCCATCAGTGAAGGCAGGGTGGTGAACACTGAAGCTTTCTTT. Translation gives CAISEGRVVNTEAFF.

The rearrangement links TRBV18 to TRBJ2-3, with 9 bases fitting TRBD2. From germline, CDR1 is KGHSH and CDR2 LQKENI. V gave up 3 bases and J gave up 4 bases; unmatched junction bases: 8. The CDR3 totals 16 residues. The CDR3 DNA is TGTGCCAGCTCACCCGTTTCAGCGGGAGGTTCAGATACGCAGTATTTT. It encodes CASSPVSAGGSDTQYF.

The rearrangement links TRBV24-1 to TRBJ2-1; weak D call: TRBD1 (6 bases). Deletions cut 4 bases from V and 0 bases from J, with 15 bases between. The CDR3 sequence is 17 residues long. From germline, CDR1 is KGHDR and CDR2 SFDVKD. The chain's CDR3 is CATSDRTAKSSYNEQFF. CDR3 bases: TGTGCCACCAGTGACCGGACAGCCAAAAGCTCCTACAATGAGCAGTTCTTC.

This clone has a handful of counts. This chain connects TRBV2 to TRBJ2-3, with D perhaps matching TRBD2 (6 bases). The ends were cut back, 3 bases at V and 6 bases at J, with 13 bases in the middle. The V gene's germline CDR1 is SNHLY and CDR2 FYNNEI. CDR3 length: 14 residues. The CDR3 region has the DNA TGTGCCAGCAGTGAGGAGGGGAGTGGGGATACGCAGTATTTT. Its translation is CASSEEGSGDTQYF.

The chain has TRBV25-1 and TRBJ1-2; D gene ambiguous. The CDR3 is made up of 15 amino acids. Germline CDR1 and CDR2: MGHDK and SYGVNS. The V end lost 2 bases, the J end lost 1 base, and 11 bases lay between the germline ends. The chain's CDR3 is CASSEVSGLNYGYTF. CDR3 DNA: TGTGCCAGCAGTGAAGTAAGTGGCCTTAACTATGGCTACACCTTC.